This paragraph covers one T cell receptor beta chain sequence. V was shortened by 2 bases and J by 1 base, with 18 bases between the two germline ends. From germline, CDR1 is MNHEY and CDR2 SVGEGT. This CDR3 spans 19 amino acids. Data came from immunoSEQ multiplex PCR; TCRdb stores just in-frame clones and leaves some out. Found here are approximately 61,000 clones, about 78% of them singletons; the top ten hold about 20%. This specimen belongs to a study of blood T cell repertoires in COVID-19. Background on the study: Acute-phase and convalescent COVID-19 samples originated in the United States, Italy and Spain. PBMCs, B-cell-depleted T cells, or T cells were the source of the cDNA or gDNA that made up the material.

The sample was peripheral blood. The chain has TRBV6-2 or TRBV6-3 and TRBJ1-6; D is undetermined. This sequence was found in a man older than 75 with active or convalescent COVID-19. This CDR3 reads CASSYRPTPGRSYNSPLHF. The CDR3 DNA sequence: TGTGCCAGCAGTTACCGCCCCACTCCGGGGAGGTCCTATAATTCACCCCTCCACTTT.